A single sample is the source of the 31 T cell receptor beta chains below, sequenced in a study of blood T cell repertoires in COVID-19. TCRdb keeps only in-frame clones here, not all; method: immunoSEQ multiplex PCR. The sample has tens of thousands of clones; 65% to 80% are singletons. The sequenced material came from peripheral blood. Receptor source: a man between 50 and 59 years old with COVID-19, enrolled during active disease.

The sample holds a few counts of this clone. This chain links TRBV5-1 with TRBJ1-3; 11 bases fit TRBD1. V shed 4 bases, J shed 0 bases, and the junction held 9 bases outside the gene matches. Germline V gene sequence: CDR1 SGHRS, CDR2 YFSETQ. The CDR3 sequence is 18 residues long. The CDR3 DNA sequence: TGCGCCAGCAGCACCACGGGACAGGGGGGTTTCTCTGGAAACACCATATATTTT. Translation gives CASSTTGQGGFSGNTIYF. Based on the CDR3 plus reference TRBV5-1 and TRBJ1-3, the full variable domain is KAGVTQTPRYLIKTRGQQVTLSCSPISGHRSVSWYQQTPGQGLQFLFEYFSETQRNKGNFPGRFSGRQFSNSRSEMNVSTLELGDSALYLCASSTTGQGGFSGNTIYFGEGSWLTVV.

This clone came up a few times. This chain joins TRBV24-1 and TRBJ1-5, with 9 positions matching TRBD1. The CDR3 has 14 residues. CDR1 is KGHDR and CDR2 is SFDVKD in the germline V gene. Unmatched junction bases numbered 1, after V lost 3 bases and J lost 5 bases. CDR3 DNA: TGTGCCACCAGTGATGGGACAGGGTATCAGCCCCAGCATTTT. Translation: CATSDGTGYQPQHF.

This clone was observed a single time. The chain employs TRBV5-6 and TRBJ2-5; D possibly corresponds to TRBD1 (6 bases). From germline, CDR1 is SGHDT and CDR2 YYEEEE. This CDR3 has 14 residues. V was cut by 4 bases and J by 5 bases, with 15 bases left in between. CDR3 in DNA: TGTGCCAGCAGCGTACAGGGATGGGAGGAGACCCAGTACTTC. This translates into CASSVQGWEETQYF.

In this sample, this clone turned up a few times. V is TRBV30 and J is TRBJ2-3; the D gene is possibly TRBD2 (6 bases). CDR1 GTSNPN and CDR2 SVGIG come from the germline V gene (reference sequence). The V end lost 5 bases, the J end lost 3 bases, and 24 bases lay between the germline ends. The CDR3 is 17 residues long. As DNA, the CDR3 is TGTGCCTGGGAGAGTCCGGGACTCTCAAAAGGTACAGATACGCAGTATTTT. As protein: CAWESPGLSKGTDTQYF.

The V call is TRBV10-3, the J call TRBJ1-5, with D unresolved. There are 13 residues in the CDR3. Germline assignment: CDR1 ENHRY and CDR2 SYGVKD. Between the trimmed V and J ends, which lost 4 bases and 3 bases, there was a span of 7 bases. The CDR3 DNA reads as TGTGCCATCAGTGCCCTCTTCAATCAGCCCCAGCATTTT. This encodes CAISALFNQPQHF.

A single count supports this clone. The chain joins TRBV24-1 to TRBJ2-7, with 9 nucleotides matching TRBD1. CDR1 and CDR2 from the germline V gene are KGHDR and SFDVKD. CDR3 length: 14 residues. The V gene end was trimmed by 6 bases and the J gene end by 3 bases; junction bases not matched to a gene: 5. The CDR3 here is CATSWPGQGYEQYF. CDR3 sequence (DNA): TGTGCCACCAGTTGGCCGGGACAGGGCTACGAGCAGTACTTC.

The gene calls are TRBV15 and TRBJ2-2; the D gene is possibly TRBD1 (5 bases). V lost 0 bases and J 6 bases, leaving 11 bases between the germline ends. CDR1 is LNHNV, CDR2 YYDKDF, per germline (reference sequence). The length of the CDR3 is 15 residues. CDR3 coding DNA: TGTGCCACCAGCAGAGAGCCAGGGTCAGCCGGGGAGCTGTTTTTT. This encodes CATSREPGSAGELFF.

V gene TRBV28 combines with J gene TRBJ2-2; tentative D call: TRBD2 (5 bases). This CDR3 comprises 13 residues. Germline-derived CDR1 and CDR2 are MDHEN and SYDVKM. V was pared by 7 bases and J by 6 bases, with 12 bases between. The CDR3 DNA reads as TGTGCCAGCAACCCGAGGGTATCCGGGGAGCTGTTTTTT. It specifies CASNPRVSGELFF.

CDR3 sequence (DNA): TGTGCCAGCAGCTCAGGAACTAGCGGGGGGGCGGCGGAGACCCAGTACTTC. Protein product: CASSSGTSGGAAETQYF. This chain connects TRBV4-2 to TRBJ2-5; 13 nucleotides agree with TRBD2. V lost 5 bases and J lost 5; bases outside the gene matches: 11. Germline V CDR1 and CDR2: LGHNA, YNFKEQ. The CDR3 covers 17 residues.

This chain uses TRBV6-4 with TRBJ2-1; the match to TRBD1 covers 10 bases. Losses at the gene ends were 6 bases for V and 8 bases for J; bases not matched to a gene: 7. Germline V gene lookup returns CDR1 MRHNA and CDR2 SNTAGT. This CDR3 has 14 amino acids. This CDR3 is CASSGQGGVDEQFF. The CDR3 coding sequence is TGTGCCAGCAGCGGACAGGGGGGTGTCGATGAGCAGTTCTTC.

This chain joins TRBV9 and TRBJ2-7; 8 nucleotides align to TRBD2. CDR1 and CDR2 from the germline V gene are SGDLS and YYNGEE. CDR3 length: 15 amino acids. V dropped 2 bases and J dropped 4; count of bases not matched to a gene: 8. The CDR3, as DNA: TGTGCCAGCAGCGTTAGCGGGGCCCGGGGTTACGAGCAGTACTTC. It codes for CASSVSGARGYEQYF.

This clone was recorded only once. The chain is built from TRBV9 and TRBJ2-5; 8 positions agree with TRBD2. The CDR3 is made up of 16 amino acids. CDR1 and CDR2 (germline): SGDLS, YYNGEE. The trim removed 0 bases at V and 0 bases at J, leaving 4 bases unmatched. The CDR3 reads CASSVGQRGYQETQYF. Written as DNA, the CDR3 is TGTGCCAGCAGCGTAGGCCAGCGGGGGTACCAAGAGACCCAGTACTTC.

The chain employs TRBV5-1 and TRBJ2-5, with TRBD2 identical over 7 bases. Germline V lookup: CDR1 SGHRS, CDR2 YFSETQ. The CDR3 length is 14 residues. V gave up 4 bases and J gave up 1 base; unmatched junction bases: 4. This chain's CDR3 is CASSPGTTQETQYF. The DNA of the CDR3 is TGCGCCAGCAGCCCCGGGACTACCCAAGAGACCCAGTACTTC. Drawing the rest from reference TRBV5-1 and TRBJ2-5, the complete variable domain is KAGVTQTPRYLIKTRGQQVTLSCSPISGHRSVSWYQQTPGQGLQFLFEYFSETQRNKGNFPGRFSGRQFSNSRSEMNVSTLELGDSALYLCASSPGTTQETQYFGPGTRLLVL.

The chain joins TRBV2 to TRBJ2-6, with D possibly matching TRBD1 (5 bases). There are 14 residues in the CDR3. The V end lost 8 bases, the J end lost 0 bases, and 8 bases lay between the germline ends. CDR1 and CDR2 from the germline V gene are SNHLY and FYNNEI. The CDR3 bases are TGTGCCAGCGGAGACAGCTCTGGGGCCAACGTCCTGACTTTC. It is translated as CASGDSSGANVLTF.

This chain connects TRBV7-9 to TRBJ2-7, with 10 bases that match TRBD2. Per germline, CDR1 SEHNR and CDR2 FQNEAQ (reference sequence). V was pared by 2 bases and J by 7 bases, with 11 bases of the junction left unmatched. The CDR3 totals 16 residues. The CDR3 coding sequence is TGTGCCAGCAGCTTAACTGAGGTTAGCGGGAGGTGGGAGCAGTACTTC. Translation gives CASSLTEVSGRWEQYF.

This sequence joins TRBV24-1 and TRBJ1-1; 7 bases line up with TRBD1. V was pared by 3 bases and J by 6 bases, with 6 bases of the junction left unmatched. Germline V CDR1 and CDR2: KGHDR, SFDVKD. This CDR3 spans 14 amino acids. CDR3 loop: CATSDRQGLSEAFF. CDR3 nucleotides: TGTGCCACCAGTGATCGACAGGGATTATCTGAAGCTTTCTTT.

This clone occurred once. This CDR3 reads CASSVAETGETNYGYTF. The DNA for the CDR3 is TGTGCCAGCAGCGTAGCGGAAACAGGTGAAACTAACTATGGCTACACCTTC. The chain joins TRBV9 to TRBJ1-2; possibly TRBD1 for D (5 bases). V lost 0 bases and J lost 0, with 15 bases in between. CDR3 length: 17 residues. Germline assignment: CDR1 SGDLS and CDR2 YYNGEE.

A few counts support this clone. The J gene is TRBJ1-2, the V gene TRBV10-3, with 9 bases fitting TRBD1. The CDR3 is 14 amino acids. Looked up from germline, CDR1 is ENHRY and CDR2 is SYGVKD. V shed 10 bases, J shed 3 bases, and the junction held 9 bases outside the gene matches. As DNA, the CDR3 is TGTGCCACAGCCCGGGACAGGGTGGACTATGGCTACACCTTC. Translating it yields CATARDRVDYGYTF.

The chain employs TRBV24-1 and TRBJ2-2; 10 nucleotides agree with TRBD1. The CDR3 consists of 16 residues. Germline V gene sequence: CDR1 KGHDR, CDR2 SFDVKD. V was pared by 4 bases and J by 3 bases, with 4 bases of the junction left unmatched. CDR3 sequence reads: CATSEPTGGYTGELFF. The CDR3 bases are TGTGCCACCAGTGAGCCGACAGGGGGCTACACCGGGGAGCTGTTTTTT.

The CDR3 sequence is CASSQRQGSGTGELFF. CDR3 DNA: TGCGCCAGCAGCCAAAGACAGGGGTCGGGCACCGGGGAGCTGTTTTTT. The chain uses TRBV5-1 and TRBJ2-2, with 8 bases lining up with TRBD1. The CDR3 extends over 16 amino acids. The germline CDR1 and CDR2 sequences are SGHRS and YFSETQ. Trimming removed 4 bases from V and 4 bases from J; junction bases left unmatched: 9.

CDR3 sequence: CASRRTGGTEAFF. CDR3 DNA: TGTGCCAGCAGGAGGACAGGAGGGACTGAAGCTTTCTTT. The gene calls are TRBV12-3 or TRBV12-4 and TRBJ1-1; TRBD1 aligns across 7 bases. There are 13 residues in the CDR3. The V segment lost 6 bases and the J segment 5 bases; nucleotides outside the gene matches: 6.

The rearrangement joins TRBV27 to TRBJ1-2; D is possibly TRBD1 (5 bases). This CDR3 has 13 amino acids. Trimming left V 6 bases short and J 8 bases short, with 16 bases between. The germline V gene encodes CDR1 MNHEY and CDR2 SMNVEV (reference sequence). The CDR3 DNA reads as TGTGCCAGCAGGGAGGGACCTAAGGGAGGCTACACCTTC. This sequence encodes CASREGPKGGYTF.

The chain employs TRBV3-1 (or the pseudogene TRBV3-2) and TRBJ2-7; the match to TRBD2 covers 12 bases. After removal of 4 bases from V and 7 bases from J, the junction contained 8 bases not matched to a gene. This CDR3 contains 15 residues. The V gene's germline CDR1 is LGHDT and CDR2 YNNKEL (reference sequence). The DNA of the CDR3 is TGTGCCAGCAGCCCCCTAGCGGGGGGGCAGCAAGAGCAGTACTTC. Amino acid sequence: CASSPLAGGQQEQYF.

The chain couples TRBV9 to TRBJ2-1, with D tentatively TRBD1 (5 bases). The V end was cut by 0 bases, the J end by 6 bases, with 13 bases between. Germline assignment: CDR1 SGDLS and CDR2 YYNGEE. This CDR3 has 15 amino acids. The CDR3 spells CASSVVAERGNEQFF. The CDR3 DNA follows: TGTGCCAGCAGCGTAGTGGCGGAAAGGGGCAATGAGCAGTTCTTC.

The V gene is TRBV11-2, the J gene TRBJ2-7, with 13 nucleotides matching TRBD2. The CDR3 sequence is 15 residues long. Unmatched junction bases numbered 6, after V lost 4 bases and J lost 6 bases. In germline, CDR1 is SGHAT, CDR2 FQNNGV. Here the CDR3 reads CASSYGLAGAFEQYF. The DNA of the CDR3 is TGTGCCAGCAGCTACGGACTAGCGGGAGCTTTCGAGCAGTACTTC.

The J gene is TRBJ1-2, the V gene TRBV7-3; D may be TRBD1 (6 bases). Trimming took off 5 bases at V and 8 bases at J, with 18 bases between the two ends. CDR1 and CDR2 from the germline V gene are SGHTA and FQGTGA. The CDR3 is 14 residues long. The CDR3 nucleotides read TGTGCCAGCAGCAACCCCTCCAGGGGTGGCGGCTACACCTTC. Translating it yields CASSNPSRGGGYTF.

This clone was seen a handful of times. V is TRBV6-5 and J is TRBJ1-2; unclear D gene. CDR1 is MNHEY, CDR2 SVGAGI, per germline. This CDR3 is built from 15 residues. The germline V and J ends were trimmed by 6 bases and 0 bases, with 14 bases remaining between them. The CDR3 loop reads CASSPFERANYGYTF. The CDR3 DNA is TGTGCCAGCAGCCCCTTCGAGAGGGCTAACTATGGCTACACCTTC.

This sequence joins TRBV4-2 and TRBJ2-7, with D tentatively TRBD1 (5 bases). Germline-derived CDR1 and CDR2 are LGHNA and YNFKEQ. V shed 3 bases and J shed 0 bases, with 12 bases lying between them. This CDR3 is built from 15 residues. CDR3 protein: CASSQIDSLSYEQYF. In nucleotides, the CDR3 is TGTGCCAGCAGCCAGATAGACAGCCTCTCCTACGAGCAGTACTTC.

V is TRBV10-1 and J is TRBJ1-5; no firm D call. The V gene's germline CDR1 is WNHNN and CDR2 SYGVQD (reference sequence). The CDR3 consists of 15 residues. Trimming took 6 bases from V and 0 from J, leaving 12 bases between them. CDR3 nucleotide sequence: TGCGCCAGCAGACCTGACAATTATAGCAATCAGCCCCAGCATTTT. Its translation: CASRPDNYSNQPQHF.

The V call is TRBV5-6, the J call TRBJ1-2, with 7 bases identical to TRBD1. The CDR3 extends over 15 amino acids. J gave up 6 bases and V 4 bases, and 12 bases lay outside the gene matches. Germline V gives CDR1 SGHDT, CDR2 YYEEEE. CDR3 bases: TGTGCCAGCAGCCTGACAGGGAGAAATTCGGATGGCTACACCTTC. Translated: CASSLTGRNSDGYTF.

The chain employs TRBV10-2 and TRBJ2-2; 11 bases line up with TRBD1. The CDR3 has 14 residues. Trimming took 6 bases from V and 7 from J; bases not matched to a gene: 4. Germline V gene sequence: CDR1 WSHSY, CDR2 SAAADI. CDR3 loop: CASSGQGAGGELFF. CDR3 sequence (DNA): TGCGCCAGCAGCGGACAGGGGGCCGGCGGGGAGCTGTTTTTT.